This T cell receptor beta chain was sequenced for a study of alternative splicing in chronic myeloid leukemia remission (dated by TCRdb to the early 2020s). In terms of the full investigation: Peripheral blood from chronic-phase CML patients at diagnosis and remission was profiled by RNA sequencing and compared with healthy donors. The median age was roughly 49 years at diagnosis and 56 to 60 at remission, while healthy controls had a median age of 37. Female/male counts of 11/5 were recorded for diagnosis samples, 8/3 for remission samples and 2/4 for controls. Trizol was used to extract total RNA from peripheral blood mononuclear cells of the diagnosis, remission and control samples. Overall study outcomes, separate from this receptor: Blood cell composition at remission was reconfigured to resemble lymphoid cell-enriched normal controls. Blood cell composition differed strongly depending on the timepoint, moving from an enrichment of myeloid progenitors at diagnosis to an enrichment of mature lymphoid cells at remission.

The method behind the library was bulk RNA-seq. The TruSeq Stranded RNA sample prep kit was used to generate libraries of poly-A-enriched mRNA from an input of approximately 1 ug total RNA. Each sample was sequenced in triplicate using paired-end sequencing on a HiSeq 2500. A read length of 125 nucleotides per mate was used for RNA-seq. The paper's processing steps were these. Reads were trimmed and aligned to hg38 using STAR v2.7, and quality control was done with FASTQC, RSeQC and multiqc. Salmon 0.14.1 was used to quantify gene expression levels as transcripts per million (TPM). The results of principal component analysis suggested that neither trial, library batch, sequencing batch, treatment regimen nor sex drove the transcriptomic profiles. TCRdb reprocessed the public reads and reports one entry per CDR3 protein sequence, without DNA. In this record, the V and J calls reflect TCRdb's handling and not the investigators' own analysis. The sample contains 300 to 400 distinct CDR3 sequences, 95% to 98% of them found a single time. The ten most abundant clones make up approximately 14% of the sample.

As normal controls, peripheral blood was provided by six healthy donors. Turning to this clonotype: Its recognized antigen is unknown.

The sequence was collected from a person aged 25-55 years in good health. Sequencing used PBMCs.

The CDR3: CASSARGSSYNSPLHF. Recombination joined TRBV18 with TRBJ1-6. Including the terminal cysteine and phenylalanine, the CDR3 comprises 16 residues. There is no recorded DNA. CDR1 and CDR2, looked up from the germline V gene, are KGHSH and LQKENI.